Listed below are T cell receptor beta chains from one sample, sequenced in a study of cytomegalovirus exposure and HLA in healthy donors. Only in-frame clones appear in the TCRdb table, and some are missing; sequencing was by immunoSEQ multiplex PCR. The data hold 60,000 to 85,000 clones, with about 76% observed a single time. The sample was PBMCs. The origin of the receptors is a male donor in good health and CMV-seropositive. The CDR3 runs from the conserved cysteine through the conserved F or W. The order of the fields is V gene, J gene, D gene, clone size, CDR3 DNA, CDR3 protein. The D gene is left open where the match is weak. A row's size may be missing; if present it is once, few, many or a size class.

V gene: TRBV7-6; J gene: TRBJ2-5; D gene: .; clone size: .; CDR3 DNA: TGTGCCAGCAGCCCAGAGGTAGTCGGGACCCAGTACTTC; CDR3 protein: CASSPEVVGTQYF
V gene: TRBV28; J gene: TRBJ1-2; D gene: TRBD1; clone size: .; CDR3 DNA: TGTGCCAGCAGTAACAGGGGGCGCGGTGGCTACACCTTC; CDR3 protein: CASSNRGRGGYTF
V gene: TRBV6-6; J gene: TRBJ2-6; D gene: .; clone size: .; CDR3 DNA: TGTGCCAGCAGTCCCACGAGCTCTGGGGCCAACGTCCTGACTTTC; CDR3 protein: CASSPTSSGANVLTF
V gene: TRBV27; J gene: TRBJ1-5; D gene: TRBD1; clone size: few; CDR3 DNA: TGTGCCAGCAGTTATGGGACAGGGGGCCTGAGCAATCAGCCCCAGCATTTT; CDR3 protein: CASSYGTGGLSNQPQHF
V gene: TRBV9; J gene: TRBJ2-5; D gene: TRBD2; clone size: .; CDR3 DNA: TGTGCCAGCAGCGTAGGTGCCACTTCGGCGGGGGATGAGACCCAGTACTTC; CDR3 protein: CASSVGATSAGDETQYF
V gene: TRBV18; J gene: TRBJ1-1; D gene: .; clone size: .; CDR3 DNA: TGTGCCAGCTCACCTGACAGTGAAGCTTTCTTT; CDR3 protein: CASSPDSEAFF
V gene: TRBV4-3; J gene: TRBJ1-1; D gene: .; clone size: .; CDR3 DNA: TGCGCCAGCAGCCAAGATAGGGGTGAATTGAACACTGAAGCTTTCTTT; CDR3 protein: CASSQDRGELNTEAFF
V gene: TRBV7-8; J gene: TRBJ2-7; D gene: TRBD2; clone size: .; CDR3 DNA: TGTGCCAGCAGCTCGCTAGCGGGGGGCTACGAGCAGTACTTC; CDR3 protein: CASSSLAGGYEQYF
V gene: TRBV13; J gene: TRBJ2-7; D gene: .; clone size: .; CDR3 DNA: TGTGCCAGCAGCTTAATCCCCGGGGCGGGGAGGTACGAGCAGTACTTC; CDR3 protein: CASSLIPGAGRYEQYF
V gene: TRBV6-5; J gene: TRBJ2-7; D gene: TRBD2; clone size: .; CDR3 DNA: TGTGCCAGCAGTTATGGGGAGGGTGGCGAGGAGCAGTACTTC; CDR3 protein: CASSYGEGGEEQYF
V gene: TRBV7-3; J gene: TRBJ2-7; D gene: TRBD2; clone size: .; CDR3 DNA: TGTGCCAGCAGCGCAACACTCCGTGCGGGAGTTAATAACGAGCAGTACTTC; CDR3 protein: CASSATLRAGVNNEQYF
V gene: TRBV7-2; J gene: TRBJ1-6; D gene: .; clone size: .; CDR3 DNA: TGTGCCAGCAGCGAACAGGGCACGGATAATTCACCCCTCCACTTT; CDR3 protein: CASSEQGTDNSPLHF
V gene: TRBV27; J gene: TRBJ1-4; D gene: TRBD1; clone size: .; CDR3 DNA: TGTGCCAGCAGGCTATCCCGGACAGGGGGCGAAAAACTGTTTTTT; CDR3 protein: CASRLSRTGGEKLFF
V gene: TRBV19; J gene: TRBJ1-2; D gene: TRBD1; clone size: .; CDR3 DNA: TGTGCCAGTAGTCCTCAGGGGGTACAGATGCATAACTATGGCTACACCTTC; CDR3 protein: CASSPQGVQMHNYGYTF
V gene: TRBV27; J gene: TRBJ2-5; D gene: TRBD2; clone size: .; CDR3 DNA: TGTGCCAGCAGTTCCGCGGGAGGTCAAGAGACCCAGTACTTC; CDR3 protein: CASSSAGGQETQYF
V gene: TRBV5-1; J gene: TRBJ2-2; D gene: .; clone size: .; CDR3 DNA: TGCGCCAGCAGCCCCCGACAGTTGAACACCGGGGAGCTGTTTTTT; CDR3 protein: CASSPRQLNTGELFF
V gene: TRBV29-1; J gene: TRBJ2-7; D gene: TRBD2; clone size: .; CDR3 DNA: TGCAGCGTTGAGGGAGCGGGAGGAGTCTACGAGCAGTACTTC; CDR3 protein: CSVEGAGGVYEQYF
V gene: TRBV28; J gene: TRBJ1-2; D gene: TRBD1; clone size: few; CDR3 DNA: TGTGCCAGCAGGACTCAGGGGGCTTACGGCTACACCTTC; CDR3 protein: CASRTQGAYGYTF
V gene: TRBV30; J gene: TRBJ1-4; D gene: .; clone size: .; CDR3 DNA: TGTGCCTGGAGTGATAACAGAGCCCTATTTAAGTCCAATGAAAAACTGTTTTTT; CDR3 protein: CAWSDNRALFKSNEKLFF
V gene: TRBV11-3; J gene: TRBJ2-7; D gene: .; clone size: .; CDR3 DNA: TGTGCCAGCAGCTTAGCCACGGGAACCGAGCAGTACTTC; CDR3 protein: CASSLATGTEQYF
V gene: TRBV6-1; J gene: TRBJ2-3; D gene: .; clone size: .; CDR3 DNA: TGTGCCAGCAGTGCGGAAATAGGGGGCACAGATACGCAGTATTTT; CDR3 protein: CASSAEIGGTDTQYF
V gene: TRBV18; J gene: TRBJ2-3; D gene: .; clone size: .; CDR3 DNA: TGTGCCAGCTCACCAGAGACAGATACGCAGTATTTT; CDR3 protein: CASSPETDTQYF
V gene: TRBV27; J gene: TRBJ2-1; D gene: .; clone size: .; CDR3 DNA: TGTGCCAGCGCGGAGTCGCACAATGAGCAGTTCTTC; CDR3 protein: CASAESHNEQFF
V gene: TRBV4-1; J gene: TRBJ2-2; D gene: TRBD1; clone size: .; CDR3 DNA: TGCGCCAGCAGCCCCCCGGGACAGGGGGCCGGCGGGGAGCTGTTTTTT; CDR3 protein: CASSPPGQGAGGELFF
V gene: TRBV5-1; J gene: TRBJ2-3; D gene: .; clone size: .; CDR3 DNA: TGCGCCAGCAGCTTGCCAGTCACAGATACGCAGTATTTT; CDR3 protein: CASSLPVTDTQYF
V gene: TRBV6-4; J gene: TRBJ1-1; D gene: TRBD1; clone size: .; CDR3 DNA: TGTGCCAGCAGCCAACAGGGGGGAACTGAAGCTTTCTTT; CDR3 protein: CASSQQGGTEAFF
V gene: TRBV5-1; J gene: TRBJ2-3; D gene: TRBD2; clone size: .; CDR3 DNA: TGCGCCAGCAGCAAAACTAGCGGGACTAGCACAGATACGCAGTATTTT; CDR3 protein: CASSKTSGTSTDTQYF
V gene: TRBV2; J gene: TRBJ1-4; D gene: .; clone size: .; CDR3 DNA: TGTGCCAGCAAATGGACAGTCAGTATTGAAAAACTGTTTTTT; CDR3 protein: CASKWTVSIEKLFF
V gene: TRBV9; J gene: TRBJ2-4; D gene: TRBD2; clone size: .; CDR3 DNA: TGTGCCAGCAGCGAGCCCCCGGGGGGGACCAAAAACATTCAGTACTTC; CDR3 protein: CASSEPPGGTKNIQYF
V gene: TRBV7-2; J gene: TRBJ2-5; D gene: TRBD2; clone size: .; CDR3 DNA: TGTGCCAGCAGCCCGACCCCCCTAGCGGGGGGGCGGCAAGAGACCCAGTACTTC; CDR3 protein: CASSPTPLAGGRQETQYF
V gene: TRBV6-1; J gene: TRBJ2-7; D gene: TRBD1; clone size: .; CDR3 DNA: TGTGCCAGCATCTCTCCAGGGGGCCTCTACGAGCAGTACTTC; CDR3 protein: CASISPGGLYEQYF
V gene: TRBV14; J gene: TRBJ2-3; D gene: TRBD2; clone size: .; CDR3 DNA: TGTGCCAGCAGCCAAGAATTGAGCGGGAGTGTGCCAGATACGCAGTATTTT; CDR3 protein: CASSQELSGSVPDTQYF
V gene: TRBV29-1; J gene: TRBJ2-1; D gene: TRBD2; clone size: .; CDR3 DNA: TGCAGCGTTGTTTCTAGCGGGAGGGCCGGAGAGCAGTTCTTC; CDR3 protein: CSVVSSGRAGEQFF
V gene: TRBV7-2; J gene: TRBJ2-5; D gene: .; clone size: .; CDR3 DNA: TGTGCCAGCAGCTTATCAGGGAAGGGAGAGACCCAGTACTTC; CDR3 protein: CASSLSGKGETQYF
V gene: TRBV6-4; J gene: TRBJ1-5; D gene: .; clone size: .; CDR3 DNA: TGTGCCAGCAGTGTAGAACAGTTTAGTCAGCCCCAGCATTTT; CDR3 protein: CASSVEQFSQPQHF
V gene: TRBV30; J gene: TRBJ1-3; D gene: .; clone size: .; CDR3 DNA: TGTGCCTGGAGTCCCACTAAGAGCTCTGGAAACACCATATATTTT; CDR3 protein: CAWSPTKSSGNTIYF
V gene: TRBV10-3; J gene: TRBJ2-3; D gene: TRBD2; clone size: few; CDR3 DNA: TGTGCCATCAGTGAGTCCGCTAGCGGGAGTAGCACAGATACGCAGTATTTT; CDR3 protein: CAISESASGSSTDTQYF
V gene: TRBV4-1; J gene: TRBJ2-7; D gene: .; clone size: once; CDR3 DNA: TGCGCCAGCAGCCAAGCTCCCACTCAGGCTGGCGAGCAGTACTTC; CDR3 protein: CASSQAPTQAGEQYF
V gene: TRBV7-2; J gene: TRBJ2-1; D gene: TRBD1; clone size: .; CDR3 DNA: TGTGCCAGCAAGGCCGGGACAGGAGTTAACAATGAGCAGTTCTTC; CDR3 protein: CASKAGTGVNNEQFF
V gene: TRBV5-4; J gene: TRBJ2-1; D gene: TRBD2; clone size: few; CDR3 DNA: TGTGCCAGGGGACTAGCGGGCACCTACAATGAGCAGTTCTTC; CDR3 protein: CARGLAGTYNEQFF
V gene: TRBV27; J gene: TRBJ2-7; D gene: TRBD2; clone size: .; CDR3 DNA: TGTGCCAGCAGTTCCCCCCTAGCGGGGGAGTACGAGCAGTACTTC; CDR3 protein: CASSSPLAGEYEQYF
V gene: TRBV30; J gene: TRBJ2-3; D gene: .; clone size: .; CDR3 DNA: TGTGCCTGGAGGATTAGCCGTAGCACAGATACGCAGTATTTT; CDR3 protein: CAWRISRSTDTQYF
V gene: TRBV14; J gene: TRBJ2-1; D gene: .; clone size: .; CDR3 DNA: TGTGCCAGCAGCCAACCAGGAACGAGCTCCTACAATGAGCAGTTCTTC; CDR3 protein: CASSQPGTSSYNEQFF
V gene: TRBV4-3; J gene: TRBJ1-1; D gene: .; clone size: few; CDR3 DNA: TGCGCCAGCAGCCCCTCGTGGGCGAGGGTAGGAAACACTGAAGCTTTCTTT; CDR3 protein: CASSPSWARVGNTEAFF
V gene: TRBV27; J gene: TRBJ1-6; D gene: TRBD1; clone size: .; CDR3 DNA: TGTGCCAGCAGTGACAGGGGGCAAAATTCACCCCTCCACTTT; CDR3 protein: CASSDRGQNSPLHF
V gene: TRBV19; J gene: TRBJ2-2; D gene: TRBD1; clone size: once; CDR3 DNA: TGTGCCACGGACAGGGGCCTGAACACCGGGGAGCTGTTTTTT; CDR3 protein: CATDRGLNTGELFF
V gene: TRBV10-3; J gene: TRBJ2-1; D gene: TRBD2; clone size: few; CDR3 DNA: TGTGCCATTCGAGGGACTAGCGGGGGCAACGTGTCGAATACCTACAATGAGCAGTTCTTC; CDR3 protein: CAIRGTSGGNVSNTYNEQFF
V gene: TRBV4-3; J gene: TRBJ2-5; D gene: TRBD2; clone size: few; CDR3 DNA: TGCGCCAGCAGCCAAGAGCATACTAGCGTGGAAGAGACCCAGTACTTC; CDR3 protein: CASSQEHTSVEETQYF
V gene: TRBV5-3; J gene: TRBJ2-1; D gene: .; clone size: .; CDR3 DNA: TGTGCCAGAAGCCCGGAGGGGCGGCACACCAATGAGCAGTTCTTC; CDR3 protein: CARSPEGRHTNEQFF
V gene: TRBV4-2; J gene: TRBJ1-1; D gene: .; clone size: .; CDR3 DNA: TGTGCCAGCAGACAGATGAACACTGAAGCTTTCTTT; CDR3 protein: CASRQMNTEAFF
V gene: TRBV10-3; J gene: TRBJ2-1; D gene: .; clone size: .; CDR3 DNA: TGTGCCATCAGTCCAGACAGATACAATGAGCAGTTCTTC; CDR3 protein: CAISPDRYNEQFF
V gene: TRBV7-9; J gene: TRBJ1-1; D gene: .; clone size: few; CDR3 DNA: TGTGCCAGCAGCTTCGTCGAGGGGAGGGAAGCTTTCTTT; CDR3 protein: CASSFVEGREAFF
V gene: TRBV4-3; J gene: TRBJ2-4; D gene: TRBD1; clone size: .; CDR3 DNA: TGCGCCAGCAGCCAAACTGGGACAGGGAGGGCGGACATTCAGTACTTC; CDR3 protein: CASSQTGTGRADIQYF
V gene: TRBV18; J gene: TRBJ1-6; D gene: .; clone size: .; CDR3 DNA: TGTGCCAGCTCACCACCGTGGAGGGATTCACCCCTCCACTTT; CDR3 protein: CASSPPWRDSPLHF
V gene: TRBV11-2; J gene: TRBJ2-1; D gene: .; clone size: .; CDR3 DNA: TGTGCCAGCAGCCAACCCGGGACTCCCTTTTGGGAGCAGTTCTTC; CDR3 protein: CASSQPGTPFWEQFF
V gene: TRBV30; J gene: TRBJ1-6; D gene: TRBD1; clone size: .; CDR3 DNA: TGTGCCTGGACCCTGGGGCAGGACAGGCACTATAATTCACCCCTCCACTTT; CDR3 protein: CAWTLGQDRHYNSPLHF
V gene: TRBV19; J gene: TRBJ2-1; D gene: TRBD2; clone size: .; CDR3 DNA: TGTGCCAGTAGTATGACTAGCGGGGGCTACAATGAGCAGTTCTTC; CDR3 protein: CASSMTSGGYNEQFF
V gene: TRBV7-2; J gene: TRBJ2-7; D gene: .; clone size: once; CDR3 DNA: TGTGCCAGCAGCTCCCGGACTACTTACGAGCAGTACTTC; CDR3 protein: CASSSRTTYEQYF
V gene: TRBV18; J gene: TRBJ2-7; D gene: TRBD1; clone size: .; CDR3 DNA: TGTGCCAGCTCACCAGGACAGGGCCCATCCTACGAGCAGTACTTC; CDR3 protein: CASSPGQGPSYEQYF